These T cell receptor beta chains were read from a single sample in a study of blood T cells in healthy people across ages. TCRdb reanalysed the 5' RACE reads using MiXCR and keeps one entry per CDR3 protein. The sample records fewer than 750,000 distinct CDR3 sequences, under 55% being singletons. The sample consisted of blood. These receptor sequences come from an elderly man in good health. Both conserved end residues are part of each CDR3. Each record gives: J gene, V gene, clone size, D gene, CDR3 DNA, CDR3 protein. The D gene is left open where the match is weak. The size entry is marked missing in some rows and otherwise reads once, few, many or a size class.

>TRBJ2-7|TRBV27|.|.
TGTGCCAGCAGTTGGGGCAGGCCGACGCGCACAGAGCAGTACTTC
CASSWGRPTRTEQYF
>TRBJ2-4|TRBV7-2|once|.
TGTGCCGGCAGCCCTCGTGGGGGAGCCAAAAACATTCAGTACTTC
CAGSPRGGAKNIQYF
>TRBJ1-1|TRBV12-3/TRBV12-4|.|.
TGTGCCAGCACAAGAACAGGGACTTCTCTGAACACTGAAGCTTTCTTT
CASTRTGTSLNTEAFF
>TRBJ2-7|TRBV14|few|.
TGTGCCAGCAGCCAAGGAGGGACGGCGGCCCTCGAGCAGTACTTC
CASSQGGTAALEQYF
>TRBJ2-1|TRBV7-2|.|.
TGTGCCAGCAGCTTATTTGGGGAGACCCAGTTCTTC
CASSLFGETQFF
>TRBJ1-6|TRBV5-1|.|.
TGCGCCAGCAGCTTGGAGGGGGATAATTCACCCCTCCACTTT
CASSLEGDNSPLHF
>TRBJ2-3|TRBV7-2|.|.
TGTGCCAGCAGCTTAGACACTAGGAGCACAGATACGCAGTATTTT
CASSLDTRSTDTQYF
>TRBJ2-3|TRBV15|few|TRBD1
TGTGCCACCAGCAAAGACCGGGACAGGGACCCAGATACGCAGTATTTT
CATSKDRDRDPDTQYF
>TRBJ2-7|TRBV4-3|.|.
TGCGCCAGCACCCGAGAGGGCGCCAGGCGCGAGCAGTACTTC
CASTREGARREQYF
>TRBJ1-2|TRBV20-1|.|.
TGCAGTGCCGTCAGTGCTAACTATGGCTACACCTTC
CSAVSANYGYTF
>TRBJ1-3|TRBV7-9|.|TRBD1
TGCGCCAGCAGCTCGACAGGGAGTCGAAACACCATATATTTT
CASSSTGSRNTIYF
>TRBJ1-5|TRBV4-1|few|TRBD1
TGCGCCAGCAGCCAAGACGGGACAGGGGGCTCTCAGCCCCAGCATTTT
CASSQDGTGGSQPQHF
>TRBJ1-2|TRBV4-1|.|.
TGCGCCAGCAGTTCCGAGGGGGGTCTCCCCTATGGCTACACCTTC
CASSSEGGLPYGYTF
>TRBJ2-3|TRBV7-6|.|.
TGTGCCAGCAGCTTATTTAGTCCCTACACAGATACGCAGTATTTT
CASSLFSPYTDTQYF
>TRBJ2-2|TRBV20-1|once|.
TGCAGTGCTAGAGCGGGAGAGACCGGGGAGCTGTTTTTT
CSARAGETGELFF
>TRBJ2-3|TRBV7-2|.|.
TGTGCCAGCAGCGTCCTACGAGCGGCCTGGGATACGCAGTATTTT
CASSVLRAAWDTQYF
>TRBJ2-3|TRBV5-1|.|.
TGCGCCAGCAACCCGGGTGGAACAAGCACAGATACGCAGTATTTT
CASNPGGTSTDTQYF
>TRBJ2-3|TRBV9|.|TRBD2
TGTGCCAGCAGCGATCCTGCGGGGGGGCCATCAGATACGCAGTATTTT
CASSDPAGGPSDTQYF
>TRBJ2-5|TRBV9|.|.
TGTGCCAGCAGCGGAGACGGAGGACAGACCCAGTACTTC
CASSGDGGQTQYF
>TRBJ2-4|TRBV6-6|many|TRBD1
TGTGCCAGCAGTTCTTCAGACAGGGGGATTCAGTACTTC
CASSSSDRGIQYF
>TRBJ2-5|TRBV28|few|.
TGTGCCAGCAGTTTAGGGGGTTTATTGGAGACCCAGTACTTC
CASSLGGLLETQYF
>TRBJ1-3|TRBV9|.|.
TGTGCCAGCAGCTCCAGGGCGAACACCATATATTTT
CASSSRANTIYF
>TRBJ2-1|TRBV6-6|.|.
TGTGCCAGCAGCCCCGAACCCTCCTACAATGAGCAGTTCTTC
CASSPEPSYNEQFF
>TRBJ2-7|TRBV7-2|few|TRBD2
TGTGCCAGCAGCTTAGGAACTAGCGTCTCCCTCTACGAGCAGTACTTC
CASSLGTSVSLYEQYF
>TRBJ1-1|TRBV20-1|.|.
TGCAGTGCTATCGGGGTGGTGATGAACACTGAAGCTTTCTTT
CSAIGVVMNTEAFF
>TRBJ2-5|TRBV20-1|.|.
TGCAGTGTCACCAACAGAGGGAAAGAGACCCAGTACTTC
CSVTNRGKETQYF
>TRBJ2-1|TRBV6-1|few|.
TGTGCCAGCAGGGGGGGTGAGCAGTTCTTT
CASRGGEQFF
>TRBJ2-7|TRBV6-2/TRBV6-3|.|.
TGTGCCAGCACCCCACGGTGGTTATCCGAGCAGTACTTC
CASTPRWLSEQYF
>TRBJ1-5|TRBV29-1|.|.
TGCAGCGGGGGCCAGGGGAGGGGTCAGCCCCAGCATTTT
CSGGQGRGQPQHF
>TRBJ1-4|TRBV5-1|.|TRBD1
TGCGCCAGCAGCTCGGACAGGGGGCGGATCGGTGAAAAACTGTTTTTT
CASSSDRGRIGEKLFF
>TRBJ1-5|TRBV5-1|.|.
TGCGCCAGCAGCTTGGGCGGACAGAGCGATCAGCCCCAGCATTTT
CASSLGGQSDQPQHF
>TRBJ2-7|TRBV7-2|few|TRBD2
TGTGCCAGCAACTTAGTTTCTAGCGGGAGTTTCAACGAGCAGTACTTC
CASNLVSSGSFNEQYF
>TRBJ2-2|TRBV3-1|.|.
TGTGCCAGCAGCCAAGATCTTACCGGGGAGCTGTTTTTT
CASSQDLTGELFF
>TRBJ2-6|TRBV12-3/TRBV12-4|few|.
TGTGCCAGCAACCCGGGGGCGCTTTGGGCCAACGTCCTGACTTTC
CASNPGALWANVLTF
>TRBJ1-6|TRBV20-1|once|.
TGCAGTGCTAGAATGGGGGGCTCCTATAATTCACCCCTCCACTTT
CSARMGGSYNSPLHF
>TRBJ2-1|TRBV7-2|many|TRBD2
TGTGCCAGCAGCTCAAGGACTAGCCTACATGAGCAGTTCTTC
CASSSRTSLHEQFF
>TRBJ2-1|TRBV20-1|few|.
TGCAGTGCTAGAGAAGGGCGAAATACCCTCTACAATGAGCAGTTCTTC
CSAREGRNTLYNEQFF
>TRBJ2-1|TRBV6-2/TRBV6-3|.|TRBD2
TGTGCCAGCAGAACCGGGACTAGCGGGCCCAATGAGCAGTTCTTC
CASRTGTSGPNEQFF
>TRBJ2-3|TRBV27|.|.
TGTGCCAGCAGTTTTGGGACGGGGACAGATACGCAGTATTTT
CASSFGTGTDTQYF
>TRBJ2-3|TRBV5-1|.|TRBD2
TGCGCCAGCAGCCCGGCTAGCGGGAGCCTCGCAGATATGCAGTATTTT
CASSPASGSLADMQYF